This entry lists 27 T cell receptor beta chains sequenced from one sample in a study of T cells in localized non-small cell lung cancer. Repertoires were generated with immunoSEQ multiplex PCR, while TCRdb's copy carries only in-frame clones and drops some. The table records about 24,000 clones, 87% of them present only once. The sample was peripheral blood, taken before any cancer treatment. Receptors were obtained from a male donor older than 55 with stage I squamous cell lung carcinoma.

J is TRBJ1-1 and V is TRBV19; no definite D call. CDR1 is LNHDA, CDR2 SQIVND, per germline (reference sequence). The V gene lost 3 bases and the J gene lost 0 bases, with 11 bases spanning the gap. The CDR3 is 15 residues long. CDR3 protein: CASSMRQSLNTEAFF. Written as DNA, the CDR3 is TGTGCCAGTAGTATGCGGCAGAGCTTGAACACTGAAGCTTTCTTT.

The CDR3 nucleotides read TGTGCCTGGAGTGTAGGGACGCTCCCAGGAAACACCATATATTTT. This gives the protein CAWSVGTLPGNTIYF. V gene TRBV30 combines with J gene TRBJ1-3; D possibly corresponds to TRBD1 (5 bases). The CDR3 consists of 15 residues. V was cut by 0 bases and J by 4 bases, with 13 bases left in between. CDR1 is GTSNPN, CDR2 SVGIG, per germline (reference sequence).

This clone showed up just once. The chain recombines TRBV5-5 with TRBJ1-2; the D is unclear. Germline V CDR1 and CDR2: SGHKS, YYEKEE (reference sequence). The CDR3 has 14 residues. V was trimmed by 0 bases and J by 5 bases, leaving 11 bases between them. CDR3 nucleotide sequence: TGTGCCAGCAGCTTGGCCGTAGCGGAGTATGGCTACACCTTC. It is translated as CASSLAVAEYGYTF.

This clone was seen only a few times. The chain joins TRBV11-2 to TRBJ1-2; 10 bases map to TRBD1. The CDR3 extends over 15 amino acids. Unmatched junction bases numbered 8, after V lost 5 bases and J lost 5 bases. Germline V lookup: CDR1 SGHAT, CDR2 FQNNGV. CDR3 in DNA: TGTGCCAGCAGCAGCCGGGACAGGGGAAGGTATGGCTACACCTTC. Encoded protein: CASSSRDRGRYGYTF.

This sequence joins TRBV27 and TRBJ2-1, with D perhaps TRBD1 or TRBD2 (6 bases each). This CDR3 region has 16 residues. Germline CDR1 and CDR2: MNHEY and SMNVEV (reference sequence). Trimming took off 2 bases at V and 0 bases at J, with 11 bases between the two ends. The CDR3 reads CASSLVPGASYNEQFF. CDR3 in DNA: TGTGCCAGCAGTTTAGTTCCGGGGGCCTCCTACAATGAGCAGTTCTTC.

In the case of this clone: The same CDR3 also results from other DNA sequences found in this sample. This chain joins TRBV6-5 and TRBJ1-6, with D maybe TRBD1 (5 bases). This CDR3 has 14 amino acids. Trimming removed 4 bases at V and 9 bases at J, with 13 bases between. Per the germline V gene, CDR1 is MNHEY and CDR2 is SVGAGI. The CDR3 nucleotides read TGTGCCAGCAGTTTCGGGGGGGTGGGTTCACCCCTCCACTTT. Translated, it gives CASSFGGVGSPLHF.

The genes are TRBV11-2 and TRBJ2-6; no reliable D call. Deletions cut 5 bases from V and 4 bases from J, with 12 bases between. CDR1 and CDR2 from the germline V gene are SGHAT and FQNNGV. The CDR3 length is 15 residues. The CDR3 loop is CASSLVPEGANVLTF. In nucleotides, the CDR3 is TGTGCCAGCAGCCTCGTACCGGAAGGGGCCAACGTCCTGACTTTC.

This chain links TRBV4-1 with TRBJ1-1, with TRBD1 matching 8 bases. Germline CDR1 and CDR2: MGHRA and YSYEKL. V gave up 3 bases and J gave up 11 bases; unmatched junction bases: 11. This CDR3 is 14 amino acids long. The CDR3 DNA reads TGCGCCAGCAGCCAGACAGGGGAAGTGTGGGGTGCTTTCTTT. Protein: CASSQTGEVWGAFF.

The genes are TRBV19 and TRBJ1-1, with D hard to call. V gave up 1 base and J gave up 3 bases, with 6 bases separating them. Germline CDR1 LNHDA, CDR2 SQIVND (reference sequence). The CDR3 sequence is 13 residues long. The CDR3 nucleotides read TGTGCCAGTAGTATAGCCGTGGACACTGAAGCTTTCTTT. This codes for CASSIAVDTEAFF.

The chain recombines TRBV10-1 with TRBJ2-2, with D uncertain. This CDR3 is 13 amino acids long. V was shortened by 4 bases and J by 5 bases, with 8 bases between the two germline ends. Germline V gives CDR1 WNHNN, CDR2 SYGVQD (reference sequence). The CDR3 loop reads CASSASGTGELFF. CDR3 nucleotide sequence: TGCGCCAGCAGTGCCTCTGGTACCGGGGAGCTGTTTTTT.

This clone showed up just a few times. The chain joins TRBV5-1 to TRBJ1-2; possibly TRBD1 for D (6 bases). V was pared by 0 bases and J by 4 bases, with 10 bases between. The CDR3 length is 14 residues. Germline CDR1 and CDR2: SGHRS and YFSETQ. In nucleotides, the CDR3 is TGCGCCAGCAGCTTGGACAGGGCGGCCTATGGCTACACCTTC. Translating it yields CASSLDRAAYGYTF. Variable domain in full (rest from reference TRBV5-1 and TRBJ1-2): KAGVTQTPRYLIKTRGQQVTLSCSPISGHRSVSWYQQTPGQGLQFLFEYFSETQRNKGNFPGRFSGRQFSNSRSEMNVSTLELGDSALYLCASSLDRAAYGYTFGSGTRLTVV.

The chain joins TRBV10-3 to TRBJ1-1; perhaps TRBD1 as D (6 bases). The CDR3 length is 14 residues. In germline, CDR1 is ENHRY, CDR2 SYGVKD. Trimming took off 6 bases at V and 6 bases at J, with 17 bases between the two ends. CDR3 sequence reads: CAIRETGSGSEAFF. CDR3 nucleotides: TGTGCCATCAGGGAGACAGGATCGGGATCTGAAGCTTTCTTT.

The gene calls are TRBV7-2 and TRBJ2-7, with a possible D match to TRBD1 (5 bases). Trimming shortened V by 2 bases and J by 4 bases, and 6 bases separated the two germline ends. The CDR3 extends over 12 amino acids. Germline V gives CDR1 SGHTA, CDR2 FQGNSA. CDR3: CASSLRGYEQYF. CDR3 in DNA: TGTGCCAGCAGCTTAAGGGGTTACGAGCAGTACTTC.

This chain connects TRBV5-1 to TRBJ1-4, with 7 bases that match TRBD1. Germline V lookup: CDR1 SGHRS, CDR2 YFSETQ. This CDR3 comprises 14 residues. With V trimmed by 5 bases and J by 5 bases, 6 bases remained unmatched. The CDR3 loop reads CASRPGQLNEKLFF. In nucleotides, the CDR3 is TGCGCCAGCAGACCGGGACAGCTCAATGAAAAACTGTTTTTT.

The chain carries TRBV11-2 and TRBJ1-6; D remains ambiguous. The germline V and J ends were trimmed by 1 base and 7 bases, with 14 bases remaining between them. The CDR3 totals 16 residues. Per germline, CDR1 SGHAT and CDR2 FQNNGV. In nucleotides, the CDR3 is TGTGCCAGCAGCTTAGCCAGCGGCTCTGAGAATTCACCCCTCCACTTT. It is translated as CASSLASGSENSPLHF.

The chain couples TRBV29-1 to TRBJ1-2; TRBD1 aligns across 8 bases. Trimming removed 7 bases from V and 6 bases from J; junction bases left unmatched: 4. Per germline, CDR1 SQVTM and CDR2 ANQGSEA. This CDR3 comprises 11 residues. CDR3 bases: TGCAGCGCACCACAGGGGGATGGCTACACCTTC. Encoded protein: CSAPQGDGYTF.

The CDR3 nucleotides are TGTGCCAGCTCTAGCAATCAGCCCCAGCATTTT. This translates into CASSSNQPQHF. V usage is TRBV6-5 and J usage is TRBJ1-5; unclear D gene. This CDR3 region has 11 residues. V gave up 8 bases and J gave up 0 bases, with 2 bases separating them. The germline CDR1 and CDR2 sequences are MNHEY and SVGAGI.

DNA for the CDR3: TGCGCCAGCAGCAGAACAGGGGCTGAGAACACCATATATTTT. Translated, it gives CASSRTGAENTIYF. The genes are TRBV5-1 and TRBJ1-3, with 7 bases fitting TRBD1. Trimming took 4 bases from V and 7 from J; bases not matched to a gene: 8. In germline, CDR1 is SGHRS, CDR2 YFSETQ. The CDR3 covers 14 residues.

The genes are TRBV5-1 and TRBJ2-7; 9 bases are shared with TRBD2. CDR1 and CDR2 from the germline V gene are SGHRS and YFSETQ. With V trimmed by 2 bases and J by 6 bases, 9 bases remained unmatched. The CDR3 consists of 15 residues. CDR3 sequence reads: CASSFGASGTIEQYF. The DNA of the CDR3 is TGCGCCAGCAGCTTTGGGGCTAGCGGGACAATCGAGCAGTACTTC.

The chain uses TRBV2 and TRBJ2-3; no firm D call. V lost 2 bases, J lost 6 bases, and 12 bases lay in between. This CDR3 region has 14 residues. The germline V gene has CDR1 SNHLY and CDR2 FYNNEI. This chain's CDR3 is CASSEPYPRDTQYF. In DNA form, the CDR3 reads TGTGCCAGCAGTGAACCGTACCCTCGTGATACGCAGTATTTT.

The chain joins TRBV18 to TRBJ1-1, with a tentative D call TRBD1 (6 bases). V was shortened by 6 bases and J by 0 bases, with 14 bases between the two germline ends. This CDR3 comprises 15 residues. CDR1 and CDR2 (germline): KGHSH, LQKENI. CDR3: CASSLGGGMNTEAFF. The CDR3 DNA reads as TGTGCCAGCTCCCTTGGGGGGGGCATGAACACTGAAGCTTTCTTT. The full variable domain, with the rest looked up from reference TRBV18 and TRBJ1-1, is NAGVMQNPRHLVRRRGQEARLRCSPMKGHSHVYWYRQLPEEGLKFMVYLQKENIIDESGMPKERFSAEFPKEGPSILRIQQVVRGDSAAYFCASSLGGGMNTEAFFGQGTRLTVV.

This clone was seen once. The rearrangement links TRBV28 to TRBJ2-7, with unresolved D. Germline CDR1 reads MDHEN; CDR2 reads SYDVKM. Trimming took off 3 bases at V and 1 base at J, with 4 bases between the two ends. This CDR3 has 12 residues. The CDR3 loop is CASSFRSYEQYF. The CDR3 bases are TGTGCCAGCAGTTTTAGGTCCTACGAGCAGTACTTC.

In this sample, this clone turned up a few times. V is TRBV7-9 and J is TRBJ1-1; D gene ambiguous. Trimming shortened V by 5 bases and J by 1 base, and 11 bases separated the two germline ends. The length of the CDR3 is 14 residues. CDR1 is SEHNR and CDR2 is FQNEAQ in the germline V gene (reference sequence). The DNA for the CDR3 is TGTGCCAGCAGCCGCGACACCCGGAACACTGAAGCTTTCTTT. Its protein is CASSRDTRNTEAFF.

The chain combines TRBV18 with TRBJ1-1; D unclear. CDR1 is KGHSH, CDR2 LQKENI, per germline. With 5 bases removed from V and 1 base from J, the gap between germline ends came to 8 bases. The CDR3 spans 13 residues. The CDR3 DNA sequence: TGTGCCAGCTCATGGGGTGAGAACACTGAAGCTTTCTTT. Protein sequence: CASSWGENTEAFF.

The chain combines TRBV5-8 with TRBJ1-2; D unclear. The CDR3 is 9 residues long. CDR1 is SGHTS, CDR2 YDEGEE, per germline. The germline V and J ends were trimmed by 2 bases and 14 bases, with 7 bases remaining between them. In nucleotides, the CDR3 is TGTGCCAGCAGCTTAACCTTAACCTTC. It codes for CASSLTLTF.

On this clone itself: Distinct nucleotide sequences in the sample also encode this CDR3. This chain uses TRBV6-6 with TRBJ1-2, with 7 bases fitting TRBD1. Per the germline V gene, CDR1 is MNHNY and CDR2 is SVGAGI (reference sequence). Trimming took 2 bases from V and 5 from J; bases not matched to a gene: 8. The length of the CDR3 is 15 residues. The CDR3 nucleotides are TGTGCCAGCAGTTACGATCCAGGGGGTGGATATGGCTACACCTTC. Its translation: CASSYDPGGGYGYTF.

The chain links TRBV7-3 to TRBJ1-6, with 10 bases that match TRBD1. Per germline, CDR1 SGHTA and CDR2 FQGTGA. V lost 2 bases and J lost 6; bases outside the gene matches: 1. This CDR3 is 15 amino acids long. The CDR3 sequence: CASSLWTGGNSPLHF. CDR3 coding DNA: TGTGCCAGCAGCTTATGGACAGGGGGTAATTCACCCCTCCACTTT.